This TCR beta chain appears in the sequencing data of a study of OX40 agonist ivuxolimab in advanced cancers. Study-level results: The investigators did not determine what antigen specificity the expanded peripheral T cells had.

Using immunoSEQ multiplex PCR, the repertoire was profiled, and TCRdb retains in-frame clones only, with some absent. Among 45,000 to 70,000 clones listed, about nine tenths were seen once. The V gene's germline CDR1 is SGHRS and CDR2 YFSETQ. This CDR3 has 14 residues. Trimming stripped 6 bases from V and 5 bases from J, with 17 bases between. For this clone: What it binds is not known.

The receptor was derived from an adult with an advanced solid tumor such as melanoma, head and neck, liver or kidney cancer. The source was CD4+ or CD8+ T cells sorted from blood, collected in a trial of the OX40 agonist ivuxolimab. The V gene is TRBV5-1, the J gene TRBJ2-5; TRBD1 or TRBD2 may be the D gene (6 bases each). The CDR3, as DNA: TGCGCCAGCACCAGCTTAGGGGGGCAGGAGACCCAGTACTTC. This gives the protein CASTSLGGQETQYF.